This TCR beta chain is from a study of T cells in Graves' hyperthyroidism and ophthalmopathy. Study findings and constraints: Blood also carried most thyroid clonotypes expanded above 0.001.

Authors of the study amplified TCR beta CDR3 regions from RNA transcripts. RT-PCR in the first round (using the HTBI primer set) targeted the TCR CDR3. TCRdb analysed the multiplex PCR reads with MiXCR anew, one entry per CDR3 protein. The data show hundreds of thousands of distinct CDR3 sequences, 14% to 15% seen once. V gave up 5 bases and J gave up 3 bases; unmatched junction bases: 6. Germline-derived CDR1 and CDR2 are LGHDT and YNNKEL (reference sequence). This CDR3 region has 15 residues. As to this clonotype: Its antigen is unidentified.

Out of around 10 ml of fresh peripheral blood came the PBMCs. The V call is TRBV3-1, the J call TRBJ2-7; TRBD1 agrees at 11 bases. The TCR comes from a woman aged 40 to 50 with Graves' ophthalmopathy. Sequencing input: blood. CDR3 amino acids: CASSFAGTGGYEQYF. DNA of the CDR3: TGTGCCAGCAGCTTCGCCGGGACAGGGGGCTACGAGCAGTACTTC.